A selection of T cell receptor beta chains follows, all from one sample in a study of blood T cell repertoires in COVID-19. Sequencing was performed with immunoSEQ multiplex PCR; in TCRdb, only in-frame clones are kept and a portion is missing. Of some 400,000 clones listed, around nine tenths are singletons. Source material: peripheral blood. These receptors were obtained from a human donor in a cohort sampled during active COVID-19. Each CDR3 is given with its conserved first and last residue. D genes are given only for firm matches. Clone size is not always given. Where it is, it says once, few, many or a class for expanded clones.

>TRBJ2-3|TRBD1|-|TRBV24-1
TGTGCCACCAGTCCTAAAGGGGGCTTAACAGATACGCAGTATTTT
CATSPKGGLTDTQYF
>TRBJ2-1|TRBD2|-|TRBV5-8
TGTGCCAGCAGCTTATTTAGCGGGCCGTCTTCCTACAATGAGCAGTTCTTC
CASSLFSGPSSYNEQFF
>TRBJ2-1|-|-|TRBV7-2
TGTGCCAGCAGCTTCACTACCAAAATGGCAGTCCAGTTCTTC
CASSFTTKMAVQFF
>TRBJ2-2|-|-|TRBV7-3
TGTGCCAGCAGCTTCGGGGGAACCGGGGAGCTGTTTTTT
CASSFGGTGELFF
>TRBJ1-2|TRBD1|few|TRBV19
TGTGCCAGTAACCTGGGGGCAGGGGGAGCACTATTCAATGGCTACACCTTC
CASNLGAGGALFNGYTF
>TRBJ2-7|TRBD1|-|TRBV19
TGTGCCAGTAGTGTCCGGGACAGGGTCTACGAGCAGTACTTC
CASSVRDRVYEQYF
>TRBJ2-3|-|once|TRBV5-6
TGTGCCAGCAGCTTGGGAGGGACTCCGTTAGCGCAGTATTTT
CASSLGGTPLAQYF
>TRBJ2-7|-|-|TRBV16
TGTGCCAGCAGCCAATCGCGGCAGGAGCAGTACTTC
CASSQSRQEQYF
>TRBJ1-5|TRBD1|few|TRBV28
TGTGCCAGCAGTTCTCTGGACAGGGGGATGAACAATCAGCCCCAGCATTTT
CASSSLDRGMNNQPQHF
>TRBJ1-5|-|-|TRBV18
TGTGCCAGCTCACCACGACTTGATCAGCCCCAGCATTTT
CASSPRLDQPQHF
>TRBJ1-2|-|-|TRBV18
TGTGCCAGCTCACCACGACAGGACCCGGGAAACTATGGCTACACCTTC
CASSPRQDPGNYGYTF
>TRBJ1-1|TRBD1|-|TRBV6-5
TGTGCCAGCAGGAATCCGGGACAGGGTACGGAAGCTTTCTTT
CASRNPGQGTEAFF
>TRBJ1-1|TRBD1|-|TRBV2
TGTGCCAGCACCCCCGCGCCCCGGACAGGGCGAGGGAACACTGAAGCTTTCTTT
CASTPAPRTGRGNTEAFF
>TRBJ2-3|-|-|TRBV11-2
TGTGCCAGCACCTTCCGGGATACGCAGTATTTT
CASTFRDTQYF
>TRBJ1-5|TRBD1|-|TRBV6-2/TRBV6-3
TGTGCCAGCAGTTACTCGATTCAGACAGGGGGCCTGAATCAGCCCCAGCATTTT
CASSYSIQTGGLNQPQHF
>TRBJ2-7|-|-|TRBV11-3
TGTGCCAGCAGCTCCAGGCCCCCGGGACAAAAATTCTACGAGCAGTACTTC
CASSSRPPGQKFYEQYF